This record looks at one T cell receptor (beta chain) sequence and its context. CDR1 is SGHRS, CDR2 YFSETQ, per germline. The length of the CDR3 is 14 residues. V lost 4 bases, J lost 3 bases, and 5 bases stayed unmatched. This sample is part of a study of blood T cell repertoires in COVID-19. Repertoires were generated with immunoSEQ multiplex PCR, while TCRdb's copy carries only in-frame clones and drops some. The table shows 250,000 or so clones, with about nine tenths occurring only once. The source is a man aged 40-49 years who had recovered from COVID-19. The J gene is TRBJ1-2, the V gene TRBV5-1; 8 nucleotides agree with TRBD1. Sequencing input: PBMCs or T cells enriched from blood (not recorded which). CDR3 amino acids: CASSMGQEHYGYTF. CDR3 DNA sequence: TGCGCCAGCAGCATGGGACAGGAGCACTATGGCTACACCTTC.